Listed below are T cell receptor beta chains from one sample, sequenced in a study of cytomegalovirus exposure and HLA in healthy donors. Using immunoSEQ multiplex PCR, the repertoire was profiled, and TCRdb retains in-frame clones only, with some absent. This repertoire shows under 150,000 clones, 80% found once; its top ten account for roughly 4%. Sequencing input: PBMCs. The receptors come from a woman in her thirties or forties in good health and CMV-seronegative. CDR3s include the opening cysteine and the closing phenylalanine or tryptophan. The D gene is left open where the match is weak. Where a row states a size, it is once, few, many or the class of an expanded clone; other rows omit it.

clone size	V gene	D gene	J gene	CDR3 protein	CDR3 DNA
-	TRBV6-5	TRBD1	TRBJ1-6	CASTGGIFNSPLHF	TGTGCCAGCACAGGGGGCATTTTTAATTCACCCCTCCACTTT
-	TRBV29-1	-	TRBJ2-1	CSVEDQARVNEQFF	TGCAGCGTTGAAGATCAGGCCAGGGTGAATGAGCAGTTCTTC
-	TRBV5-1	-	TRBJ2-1	CASSLERGTFF	TGCGCCAGCAGCTTGGAACGGGGTACGTTCTTC
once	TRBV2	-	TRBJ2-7	CASGTGRNPYEQYF	TGTGCCAGCGGTACAGGCAGGAACCCCTACGAGCAGTACTTC
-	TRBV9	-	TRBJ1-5	CASGEPQHF	TGTGCCAGTGGAGAGCCCCAGCATTTT
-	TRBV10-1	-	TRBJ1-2	CASTPPVATTNYGYTF	TGCGCCAGCACCCCCCCTGTGGCCACCACTAACTATGGCTACACCTTC
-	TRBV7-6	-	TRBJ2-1	CASSLDAFPLQFF	TGTGCCAGCAGCTTAGACGCGTTCCCGTTGCAGTTCTTC
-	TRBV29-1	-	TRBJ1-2	CSVESGDEYGYTF	TGCAGCGTTGAATCGGGGGATGAGTATGGCTACACCTTC
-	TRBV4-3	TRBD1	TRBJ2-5	CASSQDWDRGGETQYF	TGCGCCAGCAGCCAAGATTGGGACAGGGGTGGGGAGACCCAGTACTTC
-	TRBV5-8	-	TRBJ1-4	CASSSGLTVNEKLFF	TGTGCCAGCAGCTCGGGACTTACCGTGAATGAAAAACTGTTTTTT
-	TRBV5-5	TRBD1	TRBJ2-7	CASSRQGTGPYEQYF	TGTGCCAGCAGCCGACAGGGGACAGGGCCCTACGAGCAGTACTTC
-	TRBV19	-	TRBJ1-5	CASSSLLDSNQPQHF	TGTGCCAGTAGTTCACTCCTAGACAGCAATCAGCCCCAGCATTTT
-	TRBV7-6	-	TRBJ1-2	CASSLDTMNYGYTF	TGTGCCAGCAGCTTAGACACAATGAACTATGGCTACACCTTC
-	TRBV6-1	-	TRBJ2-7	CASSEGWDTYEQYF	TGTGCCAGCAGTGAAGGGTGGGACACCTACGAGCAGTACTTC
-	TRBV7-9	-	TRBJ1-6	CASSLAGYRRNSPLHF	TGTGCCAGCAGCTTAGCGGGTTACAGGCGGAATTCACCCCTCCACTTT